The clone carrying this T cell receptor beta chain has only a few counts. J was trimmed by 2 bases and V by 5 bases; bases with no gene match: 6. This CDR3 has 15 residues. CDR1 MNHEY and CDR2 SVGAGI come from the germline V gene. The treatment denotes: randomized to nivolumab then ipilimumab (arm A) or the reverse (arm B). None of the patients previously received DNA-damaging chemotherapy. Sorted cells were live CD3+CD8+, lacking CD19 and CD56, from PBMCs. Here immunoSEQ multiplex PCR was the method, and the copy in TCRdb shows in-frame clones only, minus some. Of 15,000 or so clones in the sample, roughly 70% are singletons; the top ten hold 20% to 30%. These data are taken from a study of sequential checkpoint blockade in melanoma. Looking at the study overall: After both sequences, patients received maintenance nivolumab.

The rearrangement links TRBV6-5 to TRBJ2-4, with 7 bases matching TRBD1. This sequence originates from a human donor with melanoma. Sequenced here: CD8+ T cells sorted from blood (inferred from file names), sampled from a patient given nivolumab and ipilimumab in sequence. In DNA form, the CDR3 reads TGTGCCAGCAGTGTCCGACAGGGAACCAAAAACATTCAGTACTTC. It is translated as CASSVRQGTKNIQYF.